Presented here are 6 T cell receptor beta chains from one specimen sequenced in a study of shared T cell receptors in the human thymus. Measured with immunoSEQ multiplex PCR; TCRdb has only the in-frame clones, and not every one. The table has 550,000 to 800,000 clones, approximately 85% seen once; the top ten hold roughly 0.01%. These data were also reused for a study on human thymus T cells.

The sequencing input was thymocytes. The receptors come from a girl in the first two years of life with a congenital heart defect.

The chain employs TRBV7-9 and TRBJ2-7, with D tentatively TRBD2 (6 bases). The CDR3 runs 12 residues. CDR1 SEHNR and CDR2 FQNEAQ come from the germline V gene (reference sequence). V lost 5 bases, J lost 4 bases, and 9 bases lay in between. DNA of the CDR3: TGTGCCAGCAGCGCGGGGCAGTACGAGCAGTACTTC. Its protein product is CASSAGQYEQYF.

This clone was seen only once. CDR3 protein: CASSRTGHNPSRSNEKLFF. CDR3 nucleotide sequence: TGTGCCAGCAGCCGGACAGGGCATAACCCATCGAGGTCTAATGAAAAACTGTTTTTT. The chain couples TRBV7-2 to TRBJ1-4; 8 bases agree with TRBD1. The CDR3 length is 19 residues. The V segment lost 5 bases and the J segment 3 bases; nucleotides outside the gene matches: 17. The germline CDR1 and CDR2 sequences are SGHTA and FQGNSA.

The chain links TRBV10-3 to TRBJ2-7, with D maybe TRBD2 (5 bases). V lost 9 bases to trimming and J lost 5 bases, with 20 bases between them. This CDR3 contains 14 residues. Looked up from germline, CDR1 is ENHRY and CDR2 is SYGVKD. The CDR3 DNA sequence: TGTGCCATGGGTCCCGTCGGGGAGAAAGACGAGCAGTACTTC. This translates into CAMGPVGEKDEQYF.

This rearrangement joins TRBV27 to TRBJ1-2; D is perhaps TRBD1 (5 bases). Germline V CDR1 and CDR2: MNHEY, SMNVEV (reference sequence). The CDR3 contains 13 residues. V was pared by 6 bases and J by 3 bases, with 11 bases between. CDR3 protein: CASRQDGYYGYTF. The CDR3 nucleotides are TGTGCCAGCAGACAGGACGGTTACTATGGCTACACCTTC.

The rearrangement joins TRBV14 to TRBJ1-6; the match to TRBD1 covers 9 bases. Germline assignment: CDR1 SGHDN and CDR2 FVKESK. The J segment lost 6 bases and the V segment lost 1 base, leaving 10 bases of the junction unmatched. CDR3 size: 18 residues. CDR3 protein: CASSQGLRDRACNSPLHF. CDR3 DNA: TGTGCCAGCAGCCAAGGACTCCGGGACAGGGCTTGTAATTCACCCCTCCACTTT.

This chain's CDR3 is CASSYGQGSGYGYTF. The CDR3 DNA reads TGTGCCAGCAGTTACGGACAGGGGTCGGGCTATGGCTACACCTTC. This chain connects TRBV6-6 to TRBJ1-2, with 9 bases identical to TRBD1. The CDR3 length is 15 residues. CDR1 and CDR2 from the germline V gene are MNHNY and SVGAGI (reference sequence). The ends lost 2 bases at V and 4 bases at J; junction bases unmatched: 5.